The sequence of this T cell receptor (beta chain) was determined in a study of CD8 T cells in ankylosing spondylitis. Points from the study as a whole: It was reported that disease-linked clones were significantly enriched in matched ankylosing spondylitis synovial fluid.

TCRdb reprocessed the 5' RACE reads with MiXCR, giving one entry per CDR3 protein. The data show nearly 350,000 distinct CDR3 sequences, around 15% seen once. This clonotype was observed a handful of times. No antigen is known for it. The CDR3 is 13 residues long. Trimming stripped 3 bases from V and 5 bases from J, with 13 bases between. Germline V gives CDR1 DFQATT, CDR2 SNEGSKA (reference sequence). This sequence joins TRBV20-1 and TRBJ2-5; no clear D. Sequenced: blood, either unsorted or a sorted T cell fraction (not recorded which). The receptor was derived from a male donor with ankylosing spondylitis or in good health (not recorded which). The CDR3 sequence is CSARFDATETQYF. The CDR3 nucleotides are TGCAGTGCTAGGTTCGATGCTACGGAGACCCAGTACTTC.